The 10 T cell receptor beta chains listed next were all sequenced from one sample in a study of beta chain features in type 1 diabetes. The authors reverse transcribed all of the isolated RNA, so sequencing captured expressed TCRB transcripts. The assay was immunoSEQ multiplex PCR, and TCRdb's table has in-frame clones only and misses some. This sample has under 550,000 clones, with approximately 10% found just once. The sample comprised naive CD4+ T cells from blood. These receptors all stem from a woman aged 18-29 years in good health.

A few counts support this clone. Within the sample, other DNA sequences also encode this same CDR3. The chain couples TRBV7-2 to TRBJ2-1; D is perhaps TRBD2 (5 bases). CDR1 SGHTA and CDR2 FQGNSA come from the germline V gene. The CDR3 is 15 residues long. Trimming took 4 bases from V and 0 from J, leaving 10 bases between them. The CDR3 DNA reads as TGTGCCAGCAGCTCGGCCGGGGTCTCCTACAATGAGCAGTTCTTC. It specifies CASSSAGVSYNEQFF.

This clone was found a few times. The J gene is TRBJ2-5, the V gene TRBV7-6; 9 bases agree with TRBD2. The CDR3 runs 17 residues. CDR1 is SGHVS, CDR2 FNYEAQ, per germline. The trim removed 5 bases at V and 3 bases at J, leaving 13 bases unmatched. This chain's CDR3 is CASSLHLRGLAKETQYF. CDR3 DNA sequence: TGTGCCAGCAGCCTACACCTAAGGGGACTAGCAAAAGAGACCCAGTACTTC.

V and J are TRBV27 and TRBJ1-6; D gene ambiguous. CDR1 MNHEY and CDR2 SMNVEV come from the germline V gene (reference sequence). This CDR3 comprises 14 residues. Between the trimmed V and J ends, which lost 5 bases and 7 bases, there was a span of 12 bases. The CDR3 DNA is TGTGCCAGCAGTCCCTCGAGATTGAATTCACCCCTCCACTTT. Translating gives CASSPSRLNSPLHF.

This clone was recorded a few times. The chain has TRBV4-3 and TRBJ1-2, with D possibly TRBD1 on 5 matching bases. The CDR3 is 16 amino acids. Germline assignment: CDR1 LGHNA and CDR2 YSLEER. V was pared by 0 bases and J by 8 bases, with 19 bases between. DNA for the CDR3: TGCGCCAGCAGCCAAGACACCCTCCCCCGGGGCGTGGGCTACACCTTC. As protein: CASSQDTLPRGVGYTF.

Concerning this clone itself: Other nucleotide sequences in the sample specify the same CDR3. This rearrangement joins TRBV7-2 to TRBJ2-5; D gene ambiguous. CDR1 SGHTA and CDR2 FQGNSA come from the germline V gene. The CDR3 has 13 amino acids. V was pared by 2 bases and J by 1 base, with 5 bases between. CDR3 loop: CASSLRIQETQYF. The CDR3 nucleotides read TGTGCCAGCAGCTTACGGATCCAAGAGACCCAGTACTTC.

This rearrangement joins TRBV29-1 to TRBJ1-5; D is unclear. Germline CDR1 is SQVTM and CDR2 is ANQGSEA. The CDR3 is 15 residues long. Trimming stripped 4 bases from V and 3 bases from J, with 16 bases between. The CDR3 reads CSVAPGLGANQPQHF. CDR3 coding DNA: TGCAGCGTTGCCCCTGGATTGGGCGCCAATCAGCCCCAGCATTTT.

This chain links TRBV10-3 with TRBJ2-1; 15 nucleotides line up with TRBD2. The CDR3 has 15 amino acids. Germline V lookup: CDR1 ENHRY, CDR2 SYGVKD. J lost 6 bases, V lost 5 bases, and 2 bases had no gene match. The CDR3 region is CAISTGLAGGNEQFF. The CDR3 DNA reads TGTGCCATCAGTACGGGACTAGCGGGAGGCAATGAGCAGTTCTTC.

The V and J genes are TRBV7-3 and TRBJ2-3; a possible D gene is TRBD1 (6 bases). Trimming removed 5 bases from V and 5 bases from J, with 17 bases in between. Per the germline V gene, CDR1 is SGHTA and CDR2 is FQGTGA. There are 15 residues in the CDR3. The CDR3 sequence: CASSPRDKRKDTQYF. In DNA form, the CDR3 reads TGTGCCAGCAGCCCCCGGGACAAACGAAAAGATACGCAGTATTTT.

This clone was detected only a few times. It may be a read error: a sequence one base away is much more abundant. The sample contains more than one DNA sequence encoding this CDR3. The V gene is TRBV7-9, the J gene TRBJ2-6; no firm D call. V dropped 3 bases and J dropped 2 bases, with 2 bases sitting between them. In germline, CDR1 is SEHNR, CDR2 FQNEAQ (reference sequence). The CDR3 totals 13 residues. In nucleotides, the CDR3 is TGTGCCAGCAGCTTCGCTGGGGCCAACGTCCTGACTTTC. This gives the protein CASSFAGANVLTF.

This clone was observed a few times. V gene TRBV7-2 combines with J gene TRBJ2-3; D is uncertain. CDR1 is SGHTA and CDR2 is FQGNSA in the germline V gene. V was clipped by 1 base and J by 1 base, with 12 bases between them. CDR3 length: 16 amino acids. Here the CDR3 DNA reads TGTGCCAGCAGCTTAGACTACGTGACTGGCACAGATACGCAGTATTTT. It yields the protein CASSLDYVTGTDTQYF.